Below, one T cell receptor beta chain is given with its context. What it binds is unknown. These data are taken from a study of long-term antiretroviral therapy in people with HIV. General observations from the study: Once patients were on ART, diversity went higher but still fell short of transplant donor controls.

The run of the v3.0 immunoSEQ assay was at survey level. Some clones are missing from TCRdb's copy, which holds only in-frame ones; the method was immunoSEQ multiplex PCR. The sample lists approximately 47,000 clones; around four fifths were seen once. The CDR3 totals 14 residues. Between the trimmed V and J ends, which lost 5 bases and 3 bases, there was a span of 14 bases. CDR1 is SGHAT, CDR2 FQDESV, per germline (reference sequence). Source: unsorted PBMCs, taken 0.8 years after starting antiretroviral therapy. The clonotype originates from a woman under 30 with HIV. The rearrangement links TRBV11-1 to TRBJ2-7, with D tentatively TRBD2 (6 bases). CDR3 region: CASSVGGAVYEQYF. CDR3 sequence (DNA): TGTGCCAGCAGCGTCGGCGGGGCCGTCTACGAGCAGTACTTC.